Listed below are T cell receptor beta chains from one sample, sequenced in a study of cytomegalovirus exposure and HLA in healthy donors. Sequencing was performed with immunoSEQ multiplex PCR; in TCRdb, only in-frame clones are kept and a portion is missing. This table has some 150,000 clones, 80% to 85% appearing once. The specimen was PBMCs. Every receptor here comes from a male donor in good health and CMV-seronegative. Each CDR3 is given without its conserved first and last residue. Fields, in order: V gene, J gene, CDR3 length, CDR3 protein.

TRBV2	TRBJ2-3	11	ASSGQGKDTQY
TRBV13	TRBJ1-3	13	ASSFKTGLGNTIY
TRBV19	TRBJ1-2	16	ASSTIRSTGQGNYGYT
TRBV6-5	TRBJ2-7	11	ASRDRGPDEQY
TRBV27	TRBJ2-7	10	ASSYGGYEQY
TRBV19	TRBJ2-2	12	ASSIRGNTGELF
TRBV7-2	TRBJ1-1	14	ASSHKGTGMNTEAF
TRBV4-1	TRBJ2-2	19	ASSLPTGLAGVGSLFGELF
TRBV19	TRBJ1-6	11	ASSMGSNSPLH
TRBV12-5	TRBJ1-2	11	ASGPQGFLGYT
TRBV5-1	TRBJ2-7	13	ASSLHPGQGVEQY
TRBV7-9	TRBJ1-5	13	ASSLGQGSNQPQH
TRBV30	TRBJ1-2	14	AWSVQAQGSNYGYT
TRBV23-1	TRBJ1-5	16	ASSLTGQPTDSNQPQH
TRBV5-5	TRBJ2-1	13	ASSFGQGDLNEQF
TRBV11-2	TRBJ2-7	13	ASSAVRDTPYEQY
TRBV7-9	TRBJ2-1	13	ASSPGQTDYNEQF
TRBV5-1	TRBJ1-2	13	ASSPPGQGGYGYT
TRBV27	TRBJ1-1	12	ASSLWSGNTEAF
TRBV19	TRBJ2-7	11	ASSIAGNYEQY
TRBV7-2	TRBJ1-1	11	ASSLGRNTEAF
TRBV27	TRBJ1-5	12	ASSFDRFLGPQH
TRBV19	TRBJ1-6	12	ASSPTGSGSPLH
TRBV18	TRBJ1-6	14	ASSLGGSSYNSPLH
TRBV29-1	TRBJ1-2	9	SVEGGGPGT
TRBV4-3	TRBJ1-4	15	ASSQELQQGAEEKLF
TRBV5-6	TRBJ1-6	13	ASSLRGKGWSPLH
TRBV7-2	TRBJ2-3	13	ASSFGAGPTDTQY
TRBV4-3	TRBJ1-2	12	ASSSGQANYGYT
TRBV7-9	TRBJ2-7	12	SSSLVGASYEQY
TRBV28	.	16	ASSLLSSGTSYYYEQY
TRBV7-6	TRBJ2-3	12	ASSLPGQGTTQY
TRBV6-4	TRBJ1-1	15	ASSSMTGRSANTEAF
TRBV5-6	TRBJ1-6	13	ATPDRRMRISPLH
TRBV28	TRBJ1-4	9	ASLGGRKLF
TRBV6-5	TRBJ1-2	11	ASSPGIPRGYT
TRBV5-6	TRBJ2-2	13	ASSYRLGNTGELF
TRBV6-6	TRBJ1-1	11	ASSYSMNTEAF
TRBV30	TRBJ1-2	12	AWTNGNVGYGYT
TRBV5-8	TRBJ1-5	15	ASIPGTEAYSNQPQH
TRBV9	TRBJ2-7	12	ASSVAGEAYEQY
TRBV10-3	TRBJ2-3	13	ASARLGGSTDTQY
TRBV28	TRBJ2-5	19	ASSLRSAAAVGGQHEETQY
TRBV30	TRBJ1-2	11	AWSQGALCGYT
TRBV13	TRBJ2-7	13	ASSSTGQSVDEQY
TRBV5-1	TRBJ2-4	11	ASSTWAGNIQY
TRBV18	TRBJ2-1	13	ASSGSSGGYNEQF
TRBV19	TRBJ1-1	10	ASGPGGKEAF
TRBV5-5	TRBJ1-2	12	ASSFWQGDYGYT
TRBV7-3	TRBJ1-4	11	ASSLAPNEKLF
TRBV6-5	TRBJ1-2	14	ASSYDGQLTNYGYT
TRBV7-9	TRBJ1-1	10	SSSPWTSEAF
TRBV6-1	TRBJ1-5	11	ASSLKQVQPQH
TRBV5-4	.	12	ASSRDSDSDEQY
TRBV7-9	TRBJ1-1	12	ASSFGQPNTEAF
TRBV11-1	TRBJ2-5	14	ASSPTSGAPQETQY
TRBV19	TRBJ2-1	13	ASSLPGLSNNEQF
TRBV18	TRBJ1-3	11	ASYGSGGNTIY